Following are 29 T cell receptor beta chains from one sample sequenced in a study of cytomegalovirus exposure and HLA in healthy donors. Both 60 Vbeta primers and 13 Jbeta primers went into the PCR. Clones were read by immunoSEQ multiplex PCR, and TCRdb kept only the in-frame ones, dropping some. The sample lists about 140,000 clones; 78% were seen once. Sequences were obtained from PBMCs. Every receptor here comes from a woman aged 35 to 49 in good health and CMV-seropositive.

The DNA of the CDR3 is TGTGCCAGCAGTTCCCGGGACAGATCCTACGAGCAGTACTTC. Its translation: CASSSRDRSYEQYF. The genes are TRBV6-5 and TRBJ2-7; TRBD1 aligns across 7 bases. The germline gives CDR1 MNHEY, CDR2 SVGAGI. The CDR3 length is 14 residues. V lost 4 bases to trimming and J lost 1 base; unmatched junction nucleotides: 4.

The chain employs TRBV5-1 and TRBJ2-5; 8 nucleotides line up with TRBD2. From germline, CDR1 is SGHRS and CDR2 YFSETQ. The length of the CDR3 is 15 residues. The J segment lost 5 bases and the V segment lost 1 base, leaving 7 bases of the junction unmatched. The CDR3 DNA is TGCGCCAGCAGCTTGCGGGGGGGCGGCCGGGAGACCCAGTACTTC. Its translation: CASSLRGGGRETQYF.

The rearrangement links TRBV11-2 to TRBJ2-7; 11 bases align to TRBD2. Trimming at V came to 1 base and at J to 2 bases, leaving 7 bases not matched to a gene. From germline, CDR1 is SGHAT and CDR2 FQNNGV. The CDR3 is 17 residues long. CDR3 sequence: CASSLVLAGGSAYEQYF. DNA of the CDR3: TGTGCCAGCAGCTTAGTCCTAGCGGGAGGATCGGCCTACGAGCAGTACTTC.

The V and J genes are TRBV5-1 and TRBJ2-2; maybe TRBD2 (6 bases). CDR1 SGHRS and CDR2 YFSETQ come from the germline V gene. With 7 bases removed from V and 6 bases from J, the gap between germline ends came to 22 bases. The CDR3 covers 16 residues. CDR3 protein: CASGFPAGNIPGELFF. The CDR3 nucleotides are TGCGCCAGCGGATTTCCGGCGGGAAACATCCCCGGGGAGCTGTTTTTT.

This rearrangement joins TRBV15 to TRBJ2-6; a possible D gene is TRBD2 (5 bases). This CDR3 has 17 residues. Trimming took off 0 bases at V and 0 bases at J, with 9 bases between the two ends. Germline loops: CDR1 LNHNV, CDR2 YYDKDF (reference sequence). CDR3 in amino acids: CATSRDREPSGANVLTF. The CDR3 coding sequence is TGTGCCACCAGCAGAGATCGGGAACCCTCTGGGGCCAACGTCCTGACTTTC. Looking up the rest from reference TRBV15 and TRBJ2-6 gives the full variable domain: DAMVIQNPRYQVTQFGKPVTLSCSQTLNHNVMYWYQQKSSQAPKLLFHYYDKDFNNEADTPDNFQSRRPNTSFCFLDIRSPGLGDTAMYLCATSRDREPSGANVLTFGAGSRLTVL.

The chain recombines TRBV18 with TRBJ2-7; D not resolved. This CDR3 has 14 residues. Trimming removed 0 bases from V and 1 base from J, with 7 bases in between. Germline lookup yields CDR1 KGHSH and CDR2 LQKENI. CDR3 DNA: TGTGCCAGCTCACCACCGTTAGCATCCTACGAGCAGTACTTC. Residues: CASSPPLASYEQYF.

J is TRBJ2-3 and V is TRBV6-1; 9 nucleotides line up with TRBD2. Germline V gene lookup returns CDR1 MNHNS and CDR2 SASEGT. The length of the CDR3 is 14 residues. Trimming removed 9 bases from V and 0 bases from J; junction bases left unmatched: 4. CDR3 loop: CASGGLASTDTQYF. DNA of the CDR3: TGTGCCAGTGGGGGACTAGCAAGCACAGATACGCAGTATTTT.

V gene TRBV30 combines with J gene TRBJ2-1, with TRBD2 as a possible D gene (6 bases). Per the germline V gene, CDR1 is GTSNPN and CDR2 is SVGIG (reference sequence). The V gene lost 2 bases and the J gene lost 0 bases, with 11 bases spanning the gap. The CDR3 runs to 15 residues. DNA of the CDR3: TGTGCCTGGAGTCAGGAGGGGAGCTCCTACAATGAGCAGTTCTTC. Its translation is CAWSQEGSSYNEQFF.

The sample holds one count of this clone. The CDR3, as DNA: TGTGCCAGCAGCTGGACTAGCGGAGACAATGAGCAGTTCTTC. Encoded protein: CASSWTSGDNEQFF. The V and J genes are TRBV7-2 and TRBJ2-1; 10 nucleotides match TRBD2. The ends lost 4 bases at V and 5 bases at J; junction bases unmatched: 2. Germline CDR1 and CDR2: SGHTA and FQGNSA. The CDR3 extends over 14 amino acids.

This rearrangement joins TRBV5-6 to TRBJ1-2; possible D gene TRBD1, 5 bases. This CDR3 spans 14 amino acids. V dropped 6 bases and J dropped 5 bases, with 17 bases sitting between them. Per germline, CDR1 SGHDT and CDR2 YYEEEE. The DNA for the CDR3 is TGTGCCAGCACAAGGCGGGGCCGATTATATGGCTACACCTTC. Translated, it gives CASTRRGRLYGYTF.

The V call is TRBV7-9, the J call TRBJ1-5; 7 bases fit TRBD1. The germline V gene encodes CDR1 SEHNR and CDR2 FQNEAQ (reference sequence). This CDR3 has 16 residues. V lost 8 bases to trimming and J lost 2 bases; unmatched junction nucleotides: 12. The CDR3: CASGGGREDGNQPQHF. The CDR3 DNA sequence: TGTGCCAGCGGAGGGGGCAGGGAGGACGGCAATCAGCCCCAGCATTTT. The entire variable domain, with the rest obtained from reference TRBV7-9 and TRBJ1-5, is as follows: DTGVSQNPRHKITKRGQNVTFRCDPISEHNRLYWYRQTLGQGPEFLTYFQNEAQLEKSRLLSDRFSAERPKGSFSTLEIQRTEQGDSAMYLCASGGGREDGNQPQHFGDGTRLSIL.

As for this clone: Because the CDR3's place on the DNA is in doubt, the DNA is left out and the CDR3 is given as listed by TCRdb. V and J are TRBV21-1 and TRBJ2-2; the table names TRBD2, a call not compared with the DNA. TRBV21-1 is an annotated pseudogene. Ends included, the CDR3 has 21 residues. CDR3 residues: CASSLRVGSGSPFANTGELFF.

The chain employs TRBV7-9 and TRBJ2-3; 12 bases map to TRBD2. The CDR3 is 16 amino acids. Germline CDR1 and CDR2: SEHNR and FQNEAQ (reference sequence). V trimming: 5 bases; J trimming: 4 bases; junction bases outside the gene matches: 7. CDR3 region: CASSPRLAGAPDTQYF. CDR3 coding DNA: TGTGCCAGCAGCCCCAGACTAGCGGGAGCCCCAGATACGCAGTATTTT. The whole variable domain, remainder taken from reference TRBV7-9 and TRBJ2-3, is DTGVSQNPRHKITKRGQNVTFRCDPISEHNRLYWYRQTLGQGPEFLTYFQNEAQLEKSRLLSDRFSAERPKGSFSTLEIQRTEQGDSAMYLCASSPRLAGAPDTQYFGPGTRLTVL.

The chain has TRBV7-2 and TRBJ2-1; D perhaps matches TRBD2 (5 bases). CDR3 length: 12 amino acids. V was pared by 3 bases and J by 8 bases, with 8 bases between. Germline lookup yields CDR1 SGHTA and CDR2 FQGNSA. The CDR3, as DNA: TGTGCCAGCAGCTTTACTAGAGATGAGCAGTTCTTC. Translation: CASSFTRDEQFF.

V is TRBV2 and J is TRBJ1-1; D gene uncertain. Trimming stripped 1 base from V and 11 bases from J, with 14 bases between. The CDR3 sequence is 13 residues long. Germline lookup yields CDR1 SNHLY and CDR2 FYNNEI. This CDR3 is CASSEGGNAVAFF. DNA for the CDR3: TGTGCCAGCAGTGAAGGAGGGAACGCCGTGGCTTTCTTT.

This chain joins TRBV5-1 and TRBJ2-5; the match to TRBD1 covers 8 bases. Germline V gives CDR1 SGHRS, CDR2 YFSETQ. The J segment lost 2 bases and the V segment lost 4 bases, leaving 16 bases of the junction unmatched. This CDR3 spans 18 amino acids. In DNA, the CDR3 is TGCGCCAGCAGCCAGGGGCGGGTTGCAGGGGGCATTCAAGAGACCCAGTACTTC. As protein: CASSQGRVAGGIQETQYF.

The rearrangement joins TRBV19 to TRBJ2-7; no reliable D call. CDR1 is LNHDA, CDR2 SQIVND, per germline (reference sequence). This CDR3 contains 14 residues. The V and J ends lost 1 base and 0 bases respectively, with 7 bases between them. CDR3 bases: TGTGCCAGTAGTATAGCGGTTGGCTCCTACGAGCAGTACTTC. Its translation: CASSIAVGSYEQYF.

This clone was observed a handful of times. The rearrangement uses TRBV14 and TRBJ2-7, with D tentatively TRBD1 (6 bases). This CDR3 region has 15 residues. CDR1 SGHDN and CDR2 FVKESK come from the germline V gene. Trimming took 1 base from V and 4 from J, leaving 14 bases between them. The CDR3 loop reads CASSQAAGAAYEQYF. CDR3 sequence (DNA): TGTGCCAGCAGCCAAGCTGCAGGGGCTGCTTACGAGCAGTACTTC. The full variable domain, its missing parts supplied by reference TRBV14 and TRBJ2-7, is EAGVTQFPSHSVIEKGQTVTLRCDPISGHDNLYWYRRVMGKEIKFLLHFVKESKQDESGMPNNRFLAERTGGTYSTLKVQPAELEDSGVYFCASSQAAGAAYEQYFGPGTRLTVT.

The chain recombines TRBV7-2 with TRBJ2-5; TRBD2 matches at 10 bases. Germline trimming cut 5 bases from V and 6 bases from J; bases unmatched to any gene: 9. The CDR3 contains 15 residues. CDR1 SGHTA and CDR2 FQGNSA come from the germline V gene. The chain's CDR3 is CASSQDERGGKTQYF. The CDR3 nucleotides are TGTGCCAGCAGCCAAGATGAGCGGGGGGGAAAGACCCAGTACTTC.

The chain couples TRBV5-1 to TRBJ2-2, with 7 bases identical to TRBD1. Germline trimming cut 4 bases from V and 3 bases from J; bases unmatched to any gene: 9. Germline-derived CDR1 and CDR2 are SGHRS and YFSETQ. The CDR3 extends over 16 amino acids. CDR3 DNA: TGCGCCAGCAGCCCAGGGACAGCTTTCGACACCGGGGAGCTGTTTTTT. The encoded protein is CASSPGTAFDTGELFF.

This rearrangement joins TRBV2 to TRBJ2-7, with unresolved D. The CDR3 runs 10 residues. The ends were cut back, 3 bases at V and 12 bases at J, with 9 bases in the middle. In germline, CDR1 is SNHLY, CDR2 FYNNEI. CDR3 protein: CASSDRLLYF. The CDR3, as DNA: TGTGCCAGCAGTGATCGGTTGTTGTACTTC.

In the case of this clone: The junction and the germline gene differ at one end; a read error may be behind it. The gene calls are TRBV7-9 and TRBJ2-7, with 8 bases aligning to TRBD1. Germline assignment: CDR1 SEHNR and CDR2 FQNEAQ (reference sequence). The CDR3 spans 15 residues. The DNA for the CDR3 is TGTTCCAGCAGCCTACCTCAGGGGGCTAGCTACGAGCAGTACTTC. Protein sequence: CSSSLPQGASYEQYF.

This chain connects TRBV28 to TRBJ1-1; D may be TRBD1 (6 bases). The CDR3 runs 14 residues. Germline V CDR1 and CDR2: MDHEN, SYDVKM. Trimming took 3 bases from V and 3 from J, leaving 11 bases between them. The CDR3: CASSLGGQYTEAFF. CDR3 in DNA: TGTGCCAGCAGTTTGGGGGGGCAGTACACTGAAGCTTTCTTT.

This clone was seen more than once but under ten times. CDR3 region: CSVEGAGEKLFF. The CDR3 DNA reads TGCAGCGTTGAGGGGGCGGGTGAAAAACTGTTTTTT. This chain links TRBV29-1 with TRBJ1-4; possibly TRBD1 for D (6 bases). The germline V gene has CDR1 SQVTM and CDR2 ANQGSEA. The CDR3 is made up of 12 amino acids. Between the trimmed V and J ends, which lost 3 bases and 7 bases, there was a span of 9 bases.

V is TRBV7-9 and J is TRBJ2-1, with TRBD2 matching over 11 bases. The CDR3 has 17 residues. The V and J ends lost 2 bases and 7 bases, in that order; junction bases with no gene match: 10. Looked up from germline, CDR1 is SEHNR and CDR2 is FQNEAQ (reference sequence). Here the CDR3 reads CASSLSGGTSGKNEQFF. The CDR3, as DNA: TGTGCCAGCAGCTTATCTGGCGGGACTAGCGGTAAAAATGAGCAGTTCTTC.

The V call is TRBV2, the J call TRBJ2-5, with 10 nucleotides matching TRBD2. The germline V gene has CDR1 SNHLY and CDR2 FYNNEI. Losses at the gene ends were 5 bases for V and 1 base for J; bases not matched to a gene: 4. There are 15 residues in the CDR3. CDR3 nucleotide sequence: TGTGCCAGCAGTTCTAGCGGGGGCCCCCAAGAGACCCAGTACTTC. Translated: CASSSSGGPQETQYF.

This chain connects TRBV2 to TRBJ2-1; TRBD2 aligns across 10 bases. The length of the CDR3 is 14 residues. Germline CDR1 reads SNHLY; CDR2 reads FYNNEI. V trimming: 1 base; J trimming: 11 bases; junction bases outside the gene matches: 5. The CDR3 here is CASSEEREGRKQFF. The CDR3 DNA reads as TGTGCCAGCAGTGAAGAGCGGGAGGGTCGGAAGCAGTTCTTC.

At least ten counts were recorded for this clone. The chain employs TRBV7-9 and TRBJ1-2, with D hard to call. The germline V gene encodes CDR1 SEHNR and CDR2 FQNEAQ (reference sequence). CDR3 length: 14 amino acids. V lost 5 bases and J lost 2, with 12 bases in between. In DNA, the CDR3 is TGTGCCAGCAGCCCCCGTTGGCTGAACTATGGCTACACCTTC. Translation gives CASSPRWLNYGYTF.

The rearrangement links TRBV29-1 to TRBJ1-1; D unclear. The CDR3 is 13 residues long. Germline V CDR1 and CDR2: SQVTM, ANQGSEA. V was pared by 7 bases and J by 0 bases, with 12 bases between. The DNA of the CDR3 is TGCAGCGGGGCAGATCGTATGAACACTGAAGCTTTCTTT. Protein: CSGADRMNTEAFF. Drawing the rest from reference TRBV29-1 and TRBJ1-1, the complete variable domain is SAVISQKPSRDICQRGTSLTIQCQVDSQVTMMFWYRQQPGQSLTLIATANQGSEATYESGFVIDKFPISRPNLTFSTLTVSNMSPEDSSIYLCSGADRMNTEAFFGQGTRLTVV.